Included here is one T cell receptor (beta chain) sequence, with context. Its target is unknown. TCRdb keeps only in-frame clones here, not all; method: immunoSEQ multiplex PCR. The sample lists approximately 67,000 clones, around 86% occurring once. These data come from a study of OX40 agonist ivuxolimab in advanced cancers. Study as a whole: It was permissible to have had prior anti-PD-1, anti-PD-L1 or anti-CTLA-4 therapy, and about 40% had some.

The germline V gene has CDR1 LNHDA and CDR2 SQIVND (reference sequence). The CDR3 spans 15 residues. V trimming: 8 bases; J trimming: 4 bases; junction bases outside the gene matches: 12. Study-level results: The CD4+ and CD8+ T cells in the blood had expanded clonally by week 6 at 0.1 to 3.0 mg/kg. More expanded clones were seen, on average, in CD8+ T cells than in CD4+. Low levels of normalized T-cell clonal expansion also appeared in some nonresponders.

The receptor's source is an adult with an advanced solid tumor such as melanoma, head and neck, liver or kidney cancer. The sequences come from CD4+ or CD8+ T cells sorted from blood, collected in a trial of the OX40 agonist ivuxolimab. This rearrangement joins TRBV19 to TRBJ2-3, with 7 bases that match TRBD2. CDR3 sequence (DNA): TGTGCCAGTCAACGTGGGCGGGAGATCCCAGATACGCAGTATTTT. Translating it yields CASQRGREIPDTQYF.